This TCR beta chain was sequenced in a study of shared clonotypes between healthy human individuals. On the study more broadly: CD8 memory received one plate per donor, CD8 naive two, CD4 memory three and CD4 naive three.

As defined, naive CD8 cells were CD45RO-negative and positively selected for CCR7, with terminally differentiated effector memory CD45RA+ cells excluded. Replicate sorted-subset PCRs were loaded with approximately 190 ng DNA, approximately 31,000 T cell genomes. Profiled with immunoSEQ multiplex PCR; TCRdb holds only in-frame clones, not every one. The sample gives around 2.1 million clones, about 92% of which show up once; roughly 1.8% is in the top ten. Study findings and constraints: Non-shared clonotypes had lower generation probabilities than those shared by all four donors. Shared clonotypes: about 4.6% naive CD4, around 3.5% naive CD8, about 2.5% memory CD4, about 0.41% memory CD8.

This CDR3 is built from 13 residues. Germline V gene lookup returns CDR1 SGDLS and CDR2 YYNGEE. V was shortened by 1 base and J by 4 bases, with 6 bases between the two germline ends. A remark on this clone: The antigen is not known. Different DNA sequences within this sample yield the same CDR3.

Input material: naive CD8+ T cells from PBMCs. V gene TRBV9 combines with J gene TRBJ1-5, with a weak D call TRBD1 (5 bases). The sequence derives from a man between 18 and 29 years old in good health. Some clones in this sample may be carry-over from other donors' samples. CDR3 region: CASSVRGNQPQHF. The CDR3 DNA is TGTGCCAGCAGCGTACGGGGGAATCAGCCCCAGCATTTT.